This is a list of T cell receptor beta chains from one sample in a study of blood T cells in healthy people across ages. TCRdb called the 5' RACE reads again in MiXCR, with one record for every CDR3 protein. This sample has hundreds of thousands of distinct CDR3 sequences, with more than 55% found just once. The sample consisted of blood. The receptors were gathered from a man aged 35 to 55 in good health. CDR3s leave out the opening cysteine and the closing phenylalanine or tryptophan. A D gene is named only where the DNA matches it firmly.

TRBD1,TRBV29-1,11,SDKGTVSYEQY
TRBD1,TRBV9,15,ASSIRQGASSPYGYT
TRBD1,TRBV2,13,ASSEVGTAASPLH
TRBD1,TRBV7-2,11,ASSRTGGNEQY
-,TRBV6-1,14,ASNPGHNLAKNIQY
-,TRBV27,10,ASSPGLGTQY
-,TRBV4-3,12,ASSQVRRTYEQY
-,TRBV20-1,9,SVTMVETQY
-,TRBV4-1,12,ASSHSSGAYEQY
-,TRBV12-3/TRBV12-4,14,ASSPDTGPGVVEQY
TRBD1,TRBV5-1,12,ASRIGTGGFGYT
-,TRBV11-2,14,ASSPALRGSDNEQY
-,TRBV10-3,14,AISVKPSGGTGTQY
TRBD1,TRBV20-1,13,SARGPGGTNEKLF
TRBD1,TRBV14,13,ASSRTGLPYNEQF
-,TRBV13,12,ASSLRDRNEKLF
TRBD1,TRBV10-3,13,AINNEQGGSSPLH
TRBD2,TRBV25-1,13,ASTPTGGMANEQF
TRBD2,TRBV20-1,13,SAAAPSGGADTQY
-,TRBV12-3/TRBV12-4,16,ASSPEMRQSATFNEQF
TRBD2,TRBV4-2,18,ASSLHLGTSGGVSTDTQY
-,TRBV19,12,ASRRGSGNQPQH
TRBD1,TRBV6-6,13,ASSYSGTGSKTQY
-,TRBV6-1,13,ASSEVFAGSYEQY
-,TRBV6-1,11,ASRGGRGYEQY
TRBD2,TRBV5-1,12,ASSLPLAEETQY
-,TRBV27,10,ASSFLQGNAF
TRBD2,TRBV9,14,ASSVGSLAGVETQY
TRBD2,TRBV5-1,17,ASSSWGSGGQGSTDTQY
-,TRBV7-2,13,ASSSTGGAYNEQY
TRBD2,TRBV7-9,14,ASSLGLSGKTYEQY
-,TRBV20-1,13,SARDELAALYEQY
-,TRBV18,9,ASSPPYEQY
-,TRBV5-6,13,ASSYGQKFNYGYT
-,TRBV9,11,ASNPGPNYGYT
-,TRBV20-1,10,SASSMNTEAF
-,TRBV20-1,11,SSFRAGANVLT
-,TRBV21-1,14,ASSKEGSGWWNEQY
-,TRBV6-5,12,ASSFSGEAEYQY
TRBD1,TRBV12-3/TRBV12-4,15,ASTYLSTGGLTGELF
-,TRBV7-3,16,ASSQQSPRTPGANVLT
TRBD1,TRBV7-9,14,ASSEGTGSFNTPLH
-,TRBV18,14,ASSPNIAGLQGEAF
TRBD1,TRBV5-1,12,ASSGRGSNTEAF
-,TRBV7-2,11,ASSSGHSSPLH
TRBD1,TRBV2,11,ASGDSRQETQY
-,TRBV6-2/TRBV6-3,13,ASSYAPGYINEQF
-,TRBV27,12,ASNRDNWFKEQY
-,TRBV3-1,12,ASSQGWGISEAF
-,TRBV20-1,14,SARGGDRSSYNEQY
TRBD1,TRBV4-3,16,ASSQGINPRGGNYGYT
TRBD2,TRBV24-1,11,ATSTAGGETQY
TRBD2,TRBV20-1,14,SASNLAGGLTPTQY
TRBD1,TRBV12-3/TRBV12-4,12,ASSRTGEENEQY